Listed below are T cell receptor beta chains from one sample, sequenced in a study of CD8+CD57+ T cells in acquired aplastic anemia. MiXCR was run by TCRdb on the reads, yielding one entry per CDR3 protein. The table lists hundreds of thousands of distinct CDR3 sequences, approximately 70% of them singletons. Sequencing was performed on sorted CD4+, CD8+, or CD8+CD57+ T cells (not recorded which) from PBMCs. The receptor set was obtained from a human donor in good health, serving as a control. Both conserved end residues are part of each CDR3. A D gene is named only where the DNA matches it firmly. Part of the rows lack a size; the others show once, few, many or a class for expanded clones.

>NA|TRBJ1-2|TRBV11-2|12|many
CASSGQGWGYTF
TGTGCCAGCAGCGGTCAGGGGTGGGGCTACACCTTC
>NA|TRBJ2-5|TRBV7-2|13|NA
CASSFQFDSPQYF
TGTGCCAGCAGCTTCCAGTTTGATTCACCCCAGTACTTT
>NA|TRBJ1-2|TRBV2|14|few
CANRAGRLDYGYTF
TGTGCCAACAGGGCGGGGCGTTTGGACTACGGCTACACCTTC
>NA|TRBJ1-1|TRBV6-5|15|once
CASIGRRGAWTEAFF
TGCGCCAGCATCGGTAGGAGGGGCGCGTGGACTGAAGCTTTCTTT
>NA|TRBJ2-3|TRBV5-1|15|many
CASSFDPSGGDTQYF
TGCGCCAGCAGCTTTGATCCCTCCGGGGGAGATACGCAGTATTTT
>NA|TRBJ2-3|TRBV5-1|15|NA
CASRTAGNHPDTQYF
TGCGCCAGCCGGACGGCAGGCAATCACCCAGATACGCAGTATTTT
>NA|TRBJ2-5|TRBV7-8|15|NA
CASTSDQGSQETQYF
TGTGCCAGCACCTCCGACCAGGGGTCCCAAGAGACCCAGTACTTC
>TRBD2|TRBJ2-1|TRBV6-2/TRBV6-3|18|few
CASSPQLGSGNSYNEQFF
TGTGCCAGCAGCCCCCAACTGGGAAGCGGGAACTCCTACAATGAGCAGTTCTTC
>NA|TRBJ1-2|TRBV28|15|many
CASRDTEPANYGYTF
TGTGCCAGCAGGGACACAGAGCCCGCTAACTATGGCTACACCTTC
>NA|TRBJ2-2|TRBV19|13|NA
CASAVPGPGELFF
TGTGCCAGTGCAGTCCCCGGGCCCGGGGAGCTGTTTTTT
>NA|TRBJ2-7|TRBV5-4|13|few
CASSLVGGGEQYF
TGTGCCAGCAGCTTGGTTGGGGGAGGCGAGCAGTACTTC
>TRBD1|TRBJ2-3|TRBV6-5|15|few
CASSYSQGAPDTQYF
TGTGCCAGCAGTTACAGTCAGGGGGCCCCAGATACGCAGTATTTT
>TRBD1|TRBJ1-2|TRBV9|14|once
CASSEGQGSTSSTF
TGTGCCAGCAGCGAGGGACAGGGAAGTACGAGCAGTACCTTC
>TRBD2|TRBJ2-3|TRBV7-2|14|once
CASSWPTSGGPTDF
TGTGCCAGCAGCTGGCCCACTAGCGGGGGCCCCACAGATTTT
>NA|TRBJ2-3|TRBV12-5|11|NA
CASGRDDTQYF
TGTGCTAGTGGACGAGACGATACGCAGTATTTT
>NA|TRBJ2-6|TRBV7-2|16|few
CASSTTKIPGANVLTF
TGTGCCAGCAGCACGACCAAAATACCTGGGGCCAACGTCCTGACTTTC
>NA|TRBJ1-6|TRBV9|15|NA
CASSLMGGGIETLHF
TGTGCCAGCAGCTTAATGGGGGGGGGCATAGAGACCCTCCACTTT
>NA|TRBJ2-3|TRBV20-1|14|few
CSARDSRLDHTQYF
TGCAGTGCTAGAGATAGCCGGTTGGATCATACGCAGTATTTT
>NA|TRBJ1-5|TRBV15|15|NA
CATSRSGSDNQPQHF
TGTGCCACCAGCCGTTCAGGGAGCGACAATCAGCCCCAGCATTTT
>NA|TRBJ1-5|TRBV9|14|NA
CASSPLTVRQPQHF
TGTGCCAGCAGCCCGCTCACGGTACGGCAGCCCCAGCATTTT